The T cell receptor beta chain described here comes from a study of PD-L1 blockade in urothelial cancer. Whole-study context: Males with bladder-origin urothelial cancer made up about 85% of the roughly 30 patients. Blood gave a median 141,255 T cells.

This CDR3 comprises 18 residues. Germline V gene sequence: CDR1 SGHRS, CDR2 YFSETQ. With V trimmed by 0 bases and J by 6 bases, 9 bases remained unmatched. This clone was observed once. Measured with immunoSEQ multiplex PCR; TCRdb has only the in-frame clones, and not every one. The sample yields 35,000 to 45,000 clones, around four fifths seen once. The rearrangement joins TRBV5-1 to TRBJ2-2; 12 positions agree with TRBD2. The source is a man aged 55 to 69 with urothelial cancer. The specimen comprised PBMCs, sampled around atezolizumab (anti-PD-L1) treatment. The CDR3 sequence: CASSLGTSGGLGSGELFF. The DNA for the CDR3 is TGCGCCAGCAGCTTGGGAACTAGCGGGGGGCTTGGCTCCGGGGAGCTGTTTTTT.